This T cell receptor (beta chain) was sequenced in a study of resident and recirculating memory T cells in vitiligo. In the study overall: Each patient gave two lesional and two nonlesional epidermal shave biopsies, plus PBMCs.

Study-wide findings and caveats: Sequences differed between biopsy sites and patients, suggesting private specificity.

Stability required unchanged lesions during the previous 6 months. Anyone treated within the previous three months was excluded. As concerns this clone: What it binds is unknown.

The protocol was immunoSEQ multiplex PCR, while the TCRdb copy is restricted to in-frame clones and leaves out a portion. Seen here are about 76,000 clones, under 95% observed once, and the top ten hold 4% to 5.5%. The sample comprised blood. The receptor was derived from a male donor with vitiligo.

CDR3 amino acids: CATSRDNQGQGGEQFF. Here the CDR3 DNA reads TGTGCCACCAGCAGAGATAACCAGGGACAGGGGGGTGAGCAGTTCTTC. This rearrangement joins TRBV15 to TRBJ2-1, with 11 nucleotides matching TRBD1. The CDR3 consists of 16 residues. Germline trimming cut 0 bases from V and 9 bases from J; bases unmatched to any gene: 7. The germline CDR1 and CDR2 sequences are LNHNV and YYDKDF (reference sequence).